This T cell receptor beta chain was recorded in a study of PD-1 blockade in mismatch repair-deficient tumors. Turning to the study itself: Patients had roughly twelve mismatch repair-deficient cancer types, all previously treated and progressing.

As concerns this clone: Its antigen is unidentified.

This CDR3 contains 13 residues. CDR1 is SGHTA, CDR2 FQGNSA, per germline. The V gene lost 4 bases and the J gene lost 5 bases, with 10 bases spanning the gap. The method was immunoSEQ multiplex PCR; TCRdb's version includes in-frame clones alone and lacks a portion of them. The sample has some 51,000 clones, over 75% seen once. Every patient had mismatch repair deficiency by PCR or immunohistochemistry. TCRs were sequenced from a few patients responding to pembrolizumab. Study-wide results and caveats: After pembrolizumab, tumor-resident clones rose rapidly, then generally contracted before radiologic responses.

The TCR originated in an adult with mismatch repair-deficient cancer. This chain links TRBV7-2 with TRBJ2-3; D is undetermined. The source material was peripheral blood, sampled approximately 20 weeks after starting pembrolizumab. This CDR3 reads CASSSPVGDTQYF. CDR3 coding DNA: TGTGCCAGCAGCTCCCCGGTGGGAGATACGCAGTATTTT.